Listed here are 4 T cell receptor beta chains from one sample, sequenced in a study of shared clonotypes between healthy human individuals. The protocol was immunoSEQ multiplex PCR, while the TCRdb copy is restricted to in-frame clones and leaves out a portion. The sample consists of roughly 2.2 million clones, around 93% of them appearing once. The sequenced material came from naive CD4+ T cells from PBMCs. Subset denoted: CD45RA+ positively selected. These receptors were taken from a man aged 18 to 29 in good health. Some clones in this sample may be carry-over from other donors' samples.

This chain links TRBV7-2 with TRBJ2-7; unclear D gene. CDR1 is SGHTA, CDR2 FQGNSA, per germline. The CDR3 totals 11 residues. V lost 3 bases and J lost 5, with 5 bases in between. The CDR3 loop is CASSFFNEQYF. The CDR3 coding sequence is TGTGCCAGCAGCTTTTTCAACGAGCAGTACTTC.

This clone showed up just once. The rearrangement uses TRBV4-1 and TRBJ2-3; 14 positions agree with TRBD2. Germline lookup yields CDR1 MGHRA and CDR2 YSYEKL. The CDR3 sequence is 17 residues long. The J segment lost 4 bases and the V segment lost 8 bases, leaving 11 bases of the junction unmatched. CDR3 DNA: TGCGCCAGCTCCCGGTCGGGACTAGCGGGAGACGCAGATACGCAGTATTTT. Its translation: CASSRSGLAGDADTQYF.

The rearrangement links TRBV4-3 to TRBJ2-3; TRBD1 might be the D (6 bases). In germline, CDR1 is LGHNA, CDR2 YSLEER. Trimming stripped 1 base from V and 2 bases from J, with 7 bases between. CDR3 length equals 14 residues. CDR3 protein: CASSQGQATDTQYF. CDR3 DNA: TGCGCCAGCAGCCAAGGACAGGCCACAGATACGCAGTATTTT.

The V gene is TRBV28, the J gene TRBJ1-1; unclear D gene. Trimming cost V 5 bases and J 2 bases, with 12 bases left between them. The CDR3 has 14 residues. Germline-derived CDR1 and CDR2 are MDHEN and SYDVKM. CDR3 DNA sequence: TGTGCCAGCAGTCCCCAGGCCAGTAACACTGAAGCTTTCTTT. It encodes CASSPQASNTEAFF.